The clone carrying this T cell receptor (beta chain) was picked up one time. Only in-frame clones appear in the TCRdb table, and some are missing; sequencing was by immunoSEQ multiplex PCR. The data show some 170,000 clones, over 60% seen once. The CDR3 consists of 15 residues. CDR1 SQVTM and CDR2 ANQGSEA come from the germline V gene. The junction had 4 bases not matched to a gene; V was cut back by 1 base and J by 2 bases. The data derive from a study of blood T cell repertoires in COVID-19. What was sequenced was peripheral blood. V gene TRBV29-1 combines with J gene TRBJ2-3; 9 bases align to TRBD1. The sequence derives from a man in his sixties with acute or convalescent COVID-19. The CDR3 sequence is CSVEATGGFTDTQYF. The CDR3 nucleotides are TGCAGCGTTGAAGCCACAGGGGGCTTCACAGATACGCAGTATTTT.